The source of this T cell receptor beta chain is a study of blood T cell repertoires in COVID-19. About the study: Donors in the United States, Italy and Spain gave samples during acute or convalescent COVID-19. Sample material is recorded as cDNA or gDNA derived from T cells, B-cell-depleted T cells, or PBMCs.

CDR1 is SGHNT, CDR2 YENEEA, per germline. Deletions cut 3 bases from V and 7 bases from J, with 16 bases between. This CDR3 is 15 amino acids long. In Cohort 3, a recovered donor had either two negative PCRs, clearance, or symptom resolution. The data were produced by immunoSEQ multiplex PCR, yet TCRdb's version contains in-frame clones alone and is incomplete. Found here are about 330,000 clones, about 90% of them singletons; the top ten hold around 5%. The source of this sequence is a man in his thirties or forties who had recovered from COVID-19. Sequencing was performed on PBMCs or T cells enriched from blood (not recorded which). The chain joins TRBV11-3 to TRBJ2-1, with D tentatively TRBD2 (6 bases). The CDR3 sequence: CASSLVGGRVNEQFF. Written as DNA, the CDR3 is TGTGCCAGCAGCTTGGTGGGGGGAAGAGTGAATGAGCAGTTCTTC.